Shown below are 9 T cell receptor beta chains from a single sample sequenced in a study of cytomegalovirus exposure and HLA in healthy donors. Primers: 60 Vbeta forward and 13 Jbeta reverse. Profiled with immunoSEQ multiplex PCR; TCRdb holds only in-frame clones, not every one. The repertoire holds about 160,000 clones, with approximately 72% as singletons. The sequenced sample consisted of PBMCs. These receptors came from a man between 40 and 49 years old in good health and CMV-seropositive.

The sample holds one count of this clone. The V call is TRBV19, the J call TRBJ2-2; 9 nucleotides agree with TRBD1. J gave up 5 bases and V 7 bases, and 11 bases lay outside the gene matches. The V gene's germline CDR1 is LNHDA and CDR2 SQIVND (reference sequence). The CDR3 runs to 16 residues. In DNA form, the CDR3 reads TGTGCCAGTAAGGGTACAGGGGGCGCGGTTACCGGGGAGCTGTTTTTT. Protein: CASKGTGGAVTGELFF.

The chain uses TRBV4-1 and TRBJ2-3, with a weak D call TRBD2 (6 bases). V dropped 4 bases and J dropped 1 base, with 9 bases sitting between them. The CDR3 runs 14 residues. CDR1 and CDR2 (germline): MGHRA, YSYEKL. The DNA of the CDR3 is TGCGCCAGCAGCCCGGGACTTGGCACAGATACGCAGTATTTT. Amino acid sequence: CASSPGLGTDTQYF.

The sample holds a few counts of this clone. The chain carries TRBV5-6 and TRBJ1-5; no reliable D call. Trimming shortened V by 3 bases and J by 9 bases, and 22 bases separated the two germline ends. This CDR3 is built from 16 residues. Germline values: CDR1 SGHDT, CDR2 YYEEEE. The chain's CDR3 is CASSSSRLPVKRPQHF. The DNA for the CDR3 is TGTGCCAGCAGCTCCTCACGACTGCCGGTCAAGCGGCCCCAGCATTTT.

V is TRBV7-2 and J is TRBJ2-7; 11 positions agree with TRBD1. From germline, CDR1 is SGHTA and CDR2 FQGNSA. V lost 5 bases, J lost 0 bases, and 6 bases stayed unmatched. The length of the CDR3 is 16 residues. CDR3: CASSLTGTGGSYEQYF. The DNA of the CDR3 is TGTGCCAGCAGCCTCACCGGGACAGGGGGCTCCTACGAGCAGTACTTC.

Of note for this clone: The same CDR3 also results from other DNA sequences found in this sample. The chain couples TRBV6-1 to TRBJ2-6, with a tentative D call TRBD2 (6 bases). The CDR3 runs to 16 residues. V dropped 3 bases and J dropped 1 base, with 10 bases sitting between them. The germline CDR1 and CDR2 sequences are MNHNS and SASEGT. This CDR3 reads CASSDRGLSGANVLTF. CDR3 DNA: TGTGCCAGCAGTGATAGGGGACTGTCTGGGGCCAACGTCCTGACTTTC.

The rearrangement links TRBV14 to TRBJ2-7; TRBD1 aligns across 8 bases. The CDR3 runs to 15 residues. Germline CDR1 is SGHDN and CDR2 is FVKESK. Trimming removed 6 bases from V and 2 bases from J; junction bases left unmatched: 9. CDR3 protein: CASRGTGLPPYEQYF. The CDR3 DNA sequence: TGTGCCAGCAGAGGGACAGGACTCCCACCCTACGAGCAGTACTTC.

Notes on this clone: One end of the junction fails to match germline, which may point to a read error. This chain joins TRBV7-9 and TRBJ2-7; D ambiguous. Germline CDR1 SEHNR, CDR2 FQNEAQ (reference sequence). The CDR3 has 11 residues. The CDR3 sequence: CSSSRDYEQYF. The CDR3 DNA sequence: TGTTCCAGCAGCCGCGACTACGAGCAGTACTTC. Together with reference TRBV7-9 and TRBJ2-7, the CDR3 gives the full variable domain: DTGVSQNPRHKITKRGQNVTFRCDPISEHNRLYWYRQTLGQGPEFLTYFQNEAQLEKSRLLSDRFSAERPKGSFSTLEIQRTEQGDSAMYLCSSSRDYEQYFGPGTRLTVT.

This clone appeared a few times. The V gene is TRBV7-2, the J gene TRBJ1-2; a possible D gene is TRBD1 (5 bases). The germline CDR1 and CDR2 sequences are SGHTA and FQGNSA. CDR3 length: 15 residues. Between the trimmed V and J ends, which lost 5 bases and 5 bases, there was a span of 18 bases. The CDR3 DNA sequence: TGTGCCAGCAGCCCGACGGGTAGTAAGGGGTATGGCTACACCTTC. This encodes CASSPTGSKGYGYTF.

The sample holds one count of this clone. This chain connects TRBV10-3 to TRBJ2-4, with D perhaps matching TRBD2 (5 bases). This CDR3 has 15 amino acids. Germline CDR1 is ENHRY and CDR2 is SYGVKD. V lost 0 bases and J 5 bases, leaving 11 bases between the germline ends. CDR3 loop: CAISESASPQNIQYF. The CDR3 nucleotides read TGTGCCATCAGTGAGTCGGCTAGCCCCCAAAACATTCAGTACTTC.